The 13 T cell receptor beta chains below were found in one sample sequenced in a study of blood T cell repertoires in COVID-19. The table came from immunoSEQ multiplex PCR; TCRdb's copy has only in-frame clones and leaves some out. The sample contains approximately 150,000 clones, around 84% of which appear only once. The sequenced sample was peripheral blood. Source of these receptors: a human donor with acute or convalescent COVID-19. The donor label of this sample is uncertain.

The chain couples TRBV5-6 to TRBJ1-1; TRBD1 matches 7 bases. V was clipped by 4 bases and J by 1 base; unmatched bases: 4. The V gene's germline CDR1 is SGHDT and CDR2 YYEEEE. CDR3 length equals 14 residues. Written as DNA, the CDR3 is TGTGCCAGCAGCGCCGACAGGGCGAACACTGAAGCTTTCTTT. This gives the protein CASSADRANTEAFF.

V usage is TRBV3-1 (or the pseudogene TRBV3-2) and J usage is TRBJ2-3; D is uncertain. The germline V and J ends were trimmed by 1 base and 0 bases, with 8 bases remaining between them. The CDR3 contains 15 residues. Germline-derived CDR1 and CDR2 are LGHDT and YNNKEL (reference sequence). The DNA for the CDR3 is TGTGCCAGCAGCCAAGTAAGCGTAAGCACAGATACGCAGTATTTT. Translation gives CASSQVSVSTDTQYF.

This chain connects TRBV6-6 to TRBJ2-2; tentatively, D is TRBD1 (6 bases). Trimming removed 11 bases at V and 1 base at J, with 11 bases between. This CDR3 comprises 13 residues. Germline V gene sequence: CDR1 MNHNY, CDR2 SVGAGI (reference sequence). CDR3 sequence reads: CAAKGQNTGELFF. CDR3 sequence (DNA): TGTGCCGCGAAGGGACAGAACACCGGGGAGCTGTTTTTT.

This clone has just a few counts. The chain uses TRBV6-5 and TRBJ1-4; 7 nucleotides align to TRBD1. V dropped 6 bases and J dropped 7; count of bases not matched to a gene: 8. Germline CDR1 MNHEY, CDR2 SVGAGI. The CDR3 runs 14 residues. The CDR3 is CASRDRDSFEKLFF. CDR3 nucleotides: TGTGCCAGCAGGGACCGGGACAGTTTTGAAAAACTGTTTTTT.

This rearrangement joins TRBV25-1 to TRBJ2-2, with D tentatively TRBD1 (6 bases). This CDR3 is built from 14 residues. V lost 4 bases, J lost 3 bases, and 9 bases lay in between. Germline lookup yields CDR1 MGHDK and CDR2 SYGVNS. The CDR3 sequence: CASSGQADTGELFF. Written as DNA, the CDR3 is TGTGCCAGCAGTGGACAGGCTGACACCGGGGAGCTGTTTTTT.

The V gene is TRBV3-1 (or the pseudogene TRBV3-2), the J gene TRBJ1-2, with 11 bases aligning to TRBD1. The CDR3 loop spans 15 amino acids. The germline V gene has CDR1 LGHDT and CDR2 YNNKEL (reference sequence). V dropped 3 bases and J dropped 8; count of bases not matched to a gene: 8. In nucleotides, the CDR3 is TGTGCCAGCAGCCACCTTGGGACAGGGGGTTGGGGCTACACCTTC. This sequence encodes CASSHLGTGGWGYTF.

The chain is built from TRBV4-1 and TRBJ2-3, with D possibly matching TRBD1 (7 bases). Germline V gene sequence: CDR1 MGHRA, CDR2 YSYEKL. The CDR3 spans 16 residues. V lost 4 bases and J lost 0, with 14 bases in between. CDR3 sequence reads: CASSPRRGASTDTQYF. CDR3 nucleotides: TGCGCCAGCAGCCCCCGCAGGGGGGCTAGCACAGATACGCAGTATTTT.

The chain couples TRBV11-2 to TRBJ2-7; TRBD2 matches 13 bases. Trimming at V came to 5 bases and at J to 6 bases, leaving 13 bases not matched to a gene. Germline loops: CDR1 SGHAT, CDR2 FQNNGV. This CDR3 contains 17 residues. The CDR3 nucleotides read TGTGCCAGCAGCCAGACCCTACTAGCGGGAGGGCCCGTCGAGCAGTACGTC. This sequence encodes CASSQTLLAGGPVEQYV.

J is TRBJ1-4 and V is TRBV5-6, with TRBD1 matching over 10 bases. Unmatched junction bases numbered 11, after V lost 4 bases and J lost 8 bases. This CDR3 comprises 16 residues. Germline CDR1 is SGHDT and CDR2 is YYEEEE. The CDR3 nucleotides read TGTGCCAGCAGCACATCTCTGGGACAGGGGAGGGAAAAACTGTTTTTT. The encoded protein is CASSTSLGQGREKLFF.

The chain joins TRBV7-2 to TRBJ1-2, with TRBD1 as a possible D gene (5 bases). Trimming cost V 5 bases and J 8 bases, with 24 bases left between them. The CDR3 covers 16 residues. Germline V gene sequence: CDR1 SGHTA, CDR2 FQGNSA. The CDR3 region has the DNA TGTGCCAGCAGCCCCCGGCCTTGGGGGGACTCGGAAGGCTACACCTTC. It is translated as CASSPRPWGDSEGYTF.

This clone occurred a few times. This chain connects TRBV20-1 to TRBJ2-1; 9 bases match TRBD2. Germline V gives CDR1 DFQATT, CDR2 SNEGSKA (reference sequence). Trimming at V came to 3 bases and at J to 6 bases, leaving 9 bases not matched to a gene. The CDR3 is 15 residues long. The CDR3 DNA follows: TGCAGTGCTAGTCCAGCTAGCGGGAACGGCAATGAGCAGTTCTTC. It is translated as CSASPASGNGNEQFF.

This rearrangement joins TRBV29-1 to TRBJ1-2, with D possibly being TRBD1 (6 bases). Trimming took off 6 bases at V and 8 bases at J, with 13 bases between the two ends. Germline V gene lookup returns CDR1 SQVTM and CDR2 ANQGSEA. The CDR3 length is 11 residues. CDR3 sequence (DNA): TGCAGCGTGCTACAGGGTTACGGCTACACCTTC. This translates into CSVLQGYGYTF. The whole variable domain, remainder taken from reference TRBV29-1 and TRBJ1-2, is SAVISQKPSRDICQRGTSLTIQCQVDSQVTMMFWYRQQPGQSLTLIATANQGSEATYESGFVIDKFPISRPNLTFSTLTVSNMSPEDSSIYLCSVLQGYGYTFGSGTRLTVV.

The chain links TRBV7-2 to TRBJ2-5, with 10 nucleotides matching TRBD2. Germline CDR1 is SGHTA and CDR2 is FQGNSA. The V gene end was trimmed by 7 bases and the J gene end by 1 base; junction bases not matched to a gene: 3. CDR3 length: 14 amino acids. The CDR3, as DNA: TGTGCCAGCACCGGGACTAGCGTCCAAGAGACCCAGTACTTC. Encoded protein: CASTGTSVQETQYF. Full variable domain (missing parts from reference TRBV7-2 and TRBJ2-5): GAGVSQSPSNKVTEKGKDVELRCDPISGHTALYWYRQSLGQGLEFLIYFQGNSAPDKSGLPSDRFSAERTGGSVSTLTIQRTQQEDSAVYLCASTGTSVQETQYFGPGTRLLVL.